These 5 T cell receptor beta chains share one sample of origin, sequenced in a study of T cell repertoires in ileal Crohn's disease. The assay was immunoSEQ multiplex PCR, and TCRdb's table has in-frame clones only and misses some. In the table there are some 10,000 clones, about two thirds of which are singletons. Time point in this sample: neoterminal ileum biopsy at postoperative endoscopy, about 6 months after surgery. Sequenced sample: ileal tissue. These receptors were obtained from an adult with Crohn's disease.

The rearrangement joins TRBV5-1 to TRBJ1-1, with TRBD1 identical over 7 bases. The CDR3 totals 16 residues. Germline V gives CDR1 SGHRS, CDR2 YFSETQ. Germline trimming cut 2 bases from V and 1 base from J; bases unmatched to any gene: 8. The CDR3 sequence is CASSFNGQAKNTEAFF. CDR3 coding DNA: TGCGCCAGCAGCTTCAATGGACAGGCGAAGAACACTGAAGCTTTCTTT.

The chain joins TRBV15 to TRBJ2-5; TRBD2 is a possible D gene (5 bases). V dropped 4 bases and J dropped 5 bases, with 14 bases sitting between them. From germline, CDR1 is LNHNV and CDR2 YYDKDF (reference sequence). The CDR3 extends over 14 amino acids. CDR3 loop: CATSITGRGETQYF. CDR3 bases: TGTGCCACCAGCATTACCGGACGGGGTGAGACCCAGTACTTC.

This chain connects TRBV28 to TRBJ2-7; perhaps TRBD2 as D (5 bases). Per germline, CDR1 MDHEN and CDR2 SYDVKM. The V and J ends lost 6 bases and 3 bases respectively, with 12 bases between them. The CDR3 has 13 amino acids. The CDR3, as DNA: TGTGCCAGCAGGTCGGGATCCGGCTACGAGCAGTACTTC. Translated, it gives CASRSGSGYEQYF.

In regard to this clone: The junction does not match germline at one end; this may be a read error. V usage is TRBV7-7 and J usage is TRBJ1-1; no definite D call. CDR3 size: 13 residues. Germline lookup yields CDR1 SSHAT and CDR2 FNYEAQ (reference sequence). CDR3 amino acids: CASSLARNTEAFF. The CDR3, as DNA: TGTGCTAGCAGCTTAGCGAGGAACACTGAAGCTTTCTTT.

The V call is TRBV5-4, the J call TRBJ2-5; D perhaps matches TRBD2 (6 bases). The CDR3 extends over 14 amino acids. Trimming took 5 bases from V and 6 from J, leaving 17 bases between them. CDR1 SGHNT and CDR2 YYREEE come from the germline V gene (reference sequence). In nucleotides, the CDR3 is TGTGCCAGCAGAGACGGTGGGGGGTGGCAGACCCAGTACTTC. Its translation: CASRDGGGWQTQYF.